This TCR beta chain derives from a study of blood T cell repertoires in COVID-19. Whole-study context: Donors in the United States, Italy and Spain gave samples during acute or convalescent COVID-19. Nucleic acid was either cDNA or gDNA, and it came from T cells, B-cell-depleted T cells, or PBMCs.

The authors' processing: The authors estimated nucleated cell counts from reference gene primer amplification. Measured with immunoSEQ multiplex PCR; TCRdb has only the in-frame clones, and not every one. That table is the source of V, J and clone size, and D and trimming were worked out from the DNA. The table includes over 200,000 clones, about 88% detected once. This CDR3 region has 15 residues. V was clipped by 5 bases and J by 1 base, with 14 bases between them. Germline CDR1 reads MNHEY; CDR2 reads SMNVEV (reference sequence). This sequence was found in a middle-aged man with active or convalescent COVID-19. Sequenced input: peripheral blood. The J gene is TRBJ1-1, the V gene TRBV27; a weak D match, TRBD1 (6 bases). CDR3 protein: CASSTRTATNTEAFF. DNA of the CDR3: TGTGCCAGCAGTACGCGGACAGCTACGAACACTGAAGCTTTCTTT.